Detailed here is one T cell receptor beta chain. The antigen is not known. The CDR3 is made up of 15 amino acids. CDR1 and CDR2 (germline): SGDLS, YYNGEE. V shed 7 bases, J shed 5 bases, and the junction held 13 bases outside the gene matches. Here immunoSEQ multiplex PCR was the method, and the copy in TCRdb shows in-frame clones only, minus some. This sample has approximately 150,000 clones, with around nine tenths found just once. This specimen comes from a study of cytomegalovirus exposure and HLA in healthy donors. Study-level points and caveats: Rare sequences made up most TCRs, while some public TCRs were found in many donors.

Specimen: PBMCs. The chain links TRBV9 to TRBJ2-7; TRBD1 matches at 9 bases. The TCR was taken from a man aged 18 to 30 in good health and CMV-seropositive. CDR3 nucleotides: TGTGCCAGCCCGAGGGACAGGGTGAATCTCAACGAGCAGTACTTC. This encodes CASPRDRVNLNEQYF.